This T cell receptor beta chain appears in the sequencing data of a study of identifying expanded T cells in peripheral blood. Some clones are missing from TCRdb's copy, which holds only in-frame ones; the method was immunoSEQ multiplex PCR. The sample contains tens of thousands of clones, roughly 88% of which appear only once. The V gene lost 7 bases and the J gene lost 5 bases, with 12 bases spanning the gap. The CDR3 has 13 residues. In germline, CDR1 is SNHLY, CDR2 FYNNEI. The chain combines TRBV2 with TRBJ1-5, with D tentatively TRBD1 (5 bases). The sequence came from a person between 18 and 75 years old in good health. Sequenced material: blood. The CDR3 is CASTEGRYQPQHF. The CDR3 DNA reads TGTGCCAGCACCGAGGGACGGTATCAGCCCCAGCATTTT.